Listed here are 12 T cell receptor beta chains from one sample, sequenced in a study of shared clonotypes between healthy human individuals. Method: immunoSEQ multiplex PCR; TCRdb's copy keeps in-frame clones and lacks some. The sample lists about 670,000 clones, 60% to 80% occurring once. Sample: memory CD4+ T cells sorted from blood. Subset here: CD45RA-negative fraction. Receptors originate from a woman aged 25 to 39 in good health.

Notes on this clone: The same CDR3 can be traced to other DNA sequences in this sample. The genes are TRBV29-1 and TRBJ1-3; D gene unclear. Germline V lookup: CDR1 SQVTM, CDR2 ANQGSEA. CDR3 length: 12 residues. V shed 1 base and J shed 0 bases, with 1 base lying between them. The CDR3 sequence: CSVEGSGNTIYF. The CDR3 coding sequence is TGCAGCGTTGAAGGCTCTGGAAACACCATATATTTT.

The V gene is TRBV27, the J gene TRBJ2-1; TRBD1 agrees at 8 bases. CDR1 and CDR2 (germline): MNHEY, SMNVEV (reference sequence). This CDR3 region has 17 residues. Unmatched junction bases numbered 14, after V lost 2 bases and J lost 8 bases. CDR3 in amino acids: CASSLGQGEGVRDEQFF. The CDR3 region has the DNA TGTGCCAGCAGTTTAGGACAGGGTGAAGGTGTTCGGGATGAGCAGTTCTTC.

The chain joins TRBV21-1 to TRBJ1-3; the table names TRBD1, a call not compared with the DNA. TRBV21-1 is shown as a pseudogene. The CDR3 runs to 14 residues. DNA of the CDR3: TGTGCCAGCAGGACAGGAGGTAGAGGAAACACCATATATTTT. This encodes CASRTGGRGNTIYF.

This clone has only one observation. V usage is TRBV2 and J usage is TRBJ1-2; D remains unclear. The V and J ends lost 6 bases and 7 bases respectively, with 18 bases between them. The CDR3 is 14 residues long. CDR1 is SNHLY, CDR2 FYNNEI, per germline. The CDR3 loop is CASSAQIGSGGYTF. In DNA, the CDR3 is TGTGCCAGCAGCGCCCAGATAGGGAGCGGTGGCTACACCTTC.

The CDR3 nucleotides are TGTGCCAGCAGTTTTGCGTCAGGACTAGCGGGAGACGAGCAGTACTTC. Residues: CASSFASGLAGDEQYF. The chain carries TRBV28 and TRBJ2-7, with 13 bases matching TRBD2. There are 16 residues in the CDR3. Trimming took 3 bases from V and 5 from J; bases not matched to a gene: 7. From germline, CDR1 is MDHEN and CDR2 SYDVKM. Full variable domain (outside the CDR3, taken from reference TRBV28 and TRBJ2-7): DVKVTQSSRYLVKRTGEKVFLECVQDMDHENMFWYRQDPGLGLRLIYFSYDVKMKEKGDIPEGYSVSREKKERFSLILESASTNQTSMYLCASSFASGLAGDEQYFGPGTRLTVT.

There are a few counts of this clone. CDR3 sequence: CASGKQGGITTDTQYF. Here the CDR3 DNA reads TGTGCCAGTGGTAAACAGGGCGGGATTACAACAGATACGCAGTATTTT. The chain couples TRBV2 to TRBJ2-3; TRBD1 or TRBD2 may be the D gene (6 bases each). This CDR3 contains 16 residues. With 9 bases removed from V and 3 bases from J, the gap between germline ends came to 22 bases. CDR1 and CDR2 from the germline V gene are SNHLY and FYNNEI.

The rearrangement links TRBV19 to TRBJ2-5, with 12 bases fitting TRBD2. CDR3 size: 14 residues. The J segment lost 5 bases and the V segment lost 9 bases, leaving 7 bases of the junction unmatched. CDR1 and CDR2 from the germline V gene are LNHDA and SQIVND (reference sequence). CDR3 in DNA: TGTGCCAGCACCTCTAGCGGGAGGGTGGAGACCCAGTACTTC. Amino acid sequence: CASTSSGRVETQYF.

This clone was counted between two and nine times. This chain's CDR3 is CASSPLVAGNQPQHF. In DNA form, the CDR3 reads TGTGCCAGCAGTCCCTTGGTGGCGGGCAATCAGCCCCAGCATTTT. J is TRBJ1-5 and V is TRBV28; D gene uncertain. CDR1 and CDR2 from the germline V gene are MDHEN and SYDVKM. V shed 5 bases and J shed 2 bases, with 13 bases lying between them. The CDR3 totals 15 residues.

The rearrangement joins TRBV2 to TRBJ2-5; D perhaps matches TRBD2 (5 bases). CDR1 is SNHLY and CDR2 is FYNNEI in the germline V gene. V was shortened by 7 bases and J by 3 bases, with 6 bases between the two germline ends. The CDR3 extends over 11 amino acids. The CDR3 spells CASTGKETQYF. The CDR3 DNA follows: TGTGCCAGCACGGGAAAAGAGACCCAGTACTTC.

J is TRBJ2-1 and V is TRBV30, with 11 bases matching TRBD1. The length of the CDR3 is 14 residues. CDR1 is GTSNPN, CDR2 SVGIG, per germline (reference sequence). With V trimmed by 2 bases and J by 7 bases, 4 bases remained unmatched. The CDR3 region has the DNA TGTGCCTGGAGTACCGGACAGGGGGCGAATGAGCAGTTCTTC. This translates into CAWSTGQGANEQFF.

The count of this clone is one. V usage is TRBV9 and J usage is TRBJ2-3; 14 nucleotides agree with TRBD2. V lost 7 bases, J lost 4 bases, and 2 bases stayed unmatched. The germline V gene has CDR1 SGDLS and CDR2 YYNGEE. There are 14 residues in the CDR3. The CDR3 here is CASGLAGGSDTQYF. The CDR3 region has the DNA TGTGCCAGCGGACTAGCGGGAGGTTCAGATACGCAGTATTTT.

The V gene is TRBV28, the J gene TRBJ2-7; unclear D gene. Germline V gives CDR1 MDHEN, CDR2 SYDVKM. This CDR3 region has 13 residues. V was shortened by 7 bases and J by 3 bases, with 13 bases between the two germline ends. The CDR3: CASKESGIYEQYF. The CDR3 coding sequence is TGTGCCAGCAAAGAATCTGGGATCTACGAGCAGTACTTC.